This T cell receptor (beta chain) was retrieved from a study of T-cell memory formation after mild COVID-19 (dated by TCRdb to the early 2020s). Context from the whole study: Most TCR sequence clusters were specific to one of the two donors. Two young, previously healthy adult volunteers, one female and one male, were included in the cohort. In a couple of donors, T-cell clones that expanded and contracted after mild COVID-19 were tracked by sequencing TCRalpha and TCRbeta repertoires over time.

The CDR3 runs 11 amino acids, cysteine and phenylalanine included. Of all the DNA, just the CDR3 is kept, 33 bases in frame from base 1. Based on the germline V gene (reference sequence), the CDR1 and CDR2 sequences are SEHNR and FQNEAQ. V loses 3 bases of germline sequence and J loses 10 bases, and the interval between the two ends is 9 bases. The instrument given in TCRdb is Illumina NovaSeq 6000. TCRalpha and TCRbeta cDNA libraries were built by 5'RACE with constant-segment primers, adding sample barcodes and unique molecular identifiers. Trizol reagent was used to extract RNA from every sample. Amplification of the libraries took two PCR steps, and the second step added a second sample barcode plus Illumina TruSeq adapters. Sequencing of libraries was performed on an Illumina NovaSeq with 2 x 150 bp paired-end reads. Processing in the source paper ran as follows. Demultiplexing of reads and collapsing into UMI-guided consensus sequences were performed with migec v1.2.7. Using mixcr v2.1.11, UMI consensuses were aligned to TRA and TRB V and J templates and then assembled into clonotypes. Clonotypes were classified as expanded or contracted when called significant by both edgeR and NoisET, with noise models trained on biological replicates. edgeR calls used a false discovery rate-adjusted p below 0.01 and a log2 fold-change threshold of 1. As an exploratory analysis of dynamics, PCA with hierarchical clustering was applied to max-normalized trajectories of the 1000 most abundant clonotypes. Separately sequenced CD4+ and CD8+ repertoires were used to assign a CD4 or CD8 phenotype to each responding clone. TCRdb passed the public sequencing reads through fastp at Q25 and MiXCR, retaining productive beta sequences. Rows with one shared CDR3 protein collapse into an entry with the most common genes and DNA. The V and J calls and clone size come from TCRdb's table, not from the authors' own analysis. For this sample the table gives hundreds of thousands of distinct CDR3 sequences, of which approximately 15% were detected only once. The top ten constitute approximately 20% of the sample.

This clonotype was seen a few times. The antigen it recognizes is unknown. Per-nucleotide qualities are absent, and no much larger clonotype sits a single base away. Ficoll-Paque density gradient centrifugation was the method used to isolate PBMCs. General findings and caveats noted by the study authors: Some responding clones were detected in pre-infection memory, which suggested that pre-existing cross-reactive memory T cells had joined the SARS-CoV-2 response. Contracting CD4+ clones turned up mainly in the CM and EM memory subsets, whereas EMRA was where CD8+ clones were enriched. Whether the second-wave clones peaking on day 37 were SARS-CoV-2 specific was not confirmed. Balanced CD4/CD8 phenotypes were observed for clones contracting from day 15 to 85, whereas a bias towards CD4+ was observed for a second wave of clones expanding from day 15 to 37. The study included only a couple of mild cases, and larger cohorts that include severe cases with pre-infection samples were judged to be necessary.

Sequences were obtained from PBMCs or a T cell subset sorted from them (not recorded which). The receptor chain draws on TRBV7-9 and TRBJ2-5; TRBD2 is a weak D gene call, 6 bases matching. This receptor was identified in a man between 18 and 35 years old who had mild COVID-19 (a few samples of this study predate the infection). The sample titles of this study are shuffled in the database, so cell type and time point are left out; the donor was told from shared clones. The CDR3 has the sequence CASSFSGGQYF. In nucleotides, the sequence is TGTGCCAGCAGCTTTTCCGGGGGCCAGTACTTC.